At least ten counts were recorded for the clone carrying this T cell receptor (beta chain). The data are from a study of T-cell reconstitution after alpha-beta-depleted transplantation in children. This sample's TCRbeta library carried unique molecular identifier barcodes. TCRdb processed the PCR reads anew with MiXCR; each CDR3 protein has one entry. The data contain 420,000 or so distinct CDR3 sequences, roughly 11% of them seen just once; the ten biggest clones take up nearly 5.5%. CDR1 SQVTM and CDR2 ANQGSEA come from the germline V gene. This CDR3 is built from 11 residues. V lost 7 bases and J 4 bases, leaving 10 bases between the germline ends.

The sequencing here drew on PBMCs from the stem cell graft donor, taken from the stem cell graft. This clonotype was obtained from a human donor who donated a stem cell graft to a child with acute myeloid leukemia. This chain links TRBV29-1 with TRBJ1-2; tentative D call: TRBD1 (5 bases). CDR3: CSGDASYGYTF. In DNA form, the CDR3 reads TGCAGCGGGGACGCCAGCTATGGCTACACCTTC.